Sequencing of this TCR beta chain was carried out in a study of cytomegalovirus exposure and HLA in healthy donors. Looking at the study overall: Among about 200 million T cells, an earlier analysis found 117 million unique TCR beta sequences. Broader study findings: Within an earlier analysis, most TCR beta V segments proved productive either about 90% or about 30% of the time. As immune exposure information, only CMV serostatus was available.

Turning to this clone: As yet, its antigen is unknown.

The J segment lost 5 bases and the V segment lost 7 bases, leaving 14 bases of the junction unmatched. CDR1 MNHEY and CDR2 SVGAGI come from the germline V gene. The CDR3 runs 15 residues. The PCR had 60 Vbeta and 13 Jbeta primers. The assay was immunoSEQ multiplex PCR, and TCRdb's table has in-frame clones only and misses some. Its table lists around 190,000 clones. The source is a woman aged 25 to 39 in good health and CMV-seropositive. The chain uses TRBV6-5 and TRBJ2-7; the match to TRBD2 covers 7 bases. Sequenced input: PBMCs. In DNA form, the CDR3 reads TGTGCCAGCAATCCGGGCGGGAGTAGAGTCCACGAGCAGTACTTC. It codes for CASNPGGSRVHEQYF.